A single sample is the source of the 20 T cell receptor beta chains below, sequenced in a study of control samples from healthy donors and cancer patients. Profiling relied on immunoSEQ multiplex PCR, and the TCRdb table lists in-frame clones only, not all of them. The sample has more than 100,000 clones, over 85% seen once. The material sequenced was PBMCs. The receptors here all came from a man in his fifties with head and neck cancer.

The rearrangement joins TRBV7-3 to TRBJ2-6; 7 nucleotides align to TRBD1. V gave up 3 bases and J gave up 1 base; unmatched junction bases: 3. The CDR3 is made up of 16 amino acids. Looked up from germline, CDR1 is SGHTA and CDR2 is FQGTGA. DNA of the CDR3: TGTGCCAGCAGCTTCGGACAGGCGTCTGGGGCCAACGTCCTGACTTTC. Residues: CASSFGQASGANVLTF.

CDR3 coding DNA: TGTGCCAGCAGCTTAGAACCGCTAATGAACACTGAAGCTTTCTTT. Protein product: CASSLEPLMNTEAFF. The V call is TRBV7-6, the J call TRBJ1-1, with D unresolved. CDR1 is SGHVS, CDR2 FNYEAQ, per germline. Trimming left V 1 base short and J 0 bases short, with 9 bases between. The CDR3 runs 15 residues.

The DNA for the CDR3 is TGTGCCAGCAGCCTACGACAGTTCGGGGAGCTGTTTTTT. Amino acids: CASSLRQFGELFF. The rearrangement links TRBV3-1 (or the pseudogene TRBV3-2) to TRBJ2-2, with a weak D call TRBD1 (5 bases). This CDR3 has 13 amino acids. V was shortened by 4 bases and J by 7 bases, with 10 bases between the two germline ends. Germline V gene lookup returns CDR1 LGHDT and CDR2 YNNKEL (reference sequence).

This clone is a singleton in its sample. This chain links TRBV7-9 with TRBJ2-1; D ambiguous. The CDR3 is 17 residues long. Looked up from germline, CDR1 is SEHNR and CDR2 is FQNEAQ (reference sequence). V was pared by 10 bases and J by 0 bases, with 22 bases between. The CDR3, as DNA: TGTGCCATGGAGAGTAGCCCCTCAATTGGCTCCTACAATGAGCAGTTCTTC. Amino acids: CAMESSPSIGSYNEQFF. The full variable domain, completed using reference TRBV7-9 and TRBJ2-1, is DTGVSQNPRHKITKRGQNVTFRCDPISEHNRLYWYRQTLGQGPEFLTYFQNEAQLEKSRLLSDRFSAERPKGSFSTLEIQRTEQGDSAMYLCAMESSPSIGSYNEQFFGPGTRLTVL.

V usage is TRBV5-1 and J usage is TRBJ1-1; 7 nucleotides align to TRBD1. The CDR3 spans 17 residues. Germline V CDR1 and CDR2: SGHRS, YFSETQ. J was trimmed by 2 bases and V by 0 bases; bases with no gene match: 10. The CDR3 DNA is TGCGCCAGCAGCTTGGCCATAGGGGGAGGGGGCAACACTGAAGCTTTCTTT. Translated: CASSLAIGGGGNTEAFF.

The genes are TRBV3-1 (or the pseudogene TRBV3-2) and TRBJ2-1; 8 bases line up with TRBD2. The CDR3 is 13 residues long. Germline V gene sequence: CDR1 LGHDT, CDR2 YNNKEL (reference sequence). V trimming: 4 bases; J trimming: 12 bases; junction bases outside the gene matches: 8. The CDR3 reads CASSPGLVGWQFF. As DNA, the CDR3 is TGTGCCAGCAGCCCGGGACTAGTCGGTTGGCAGTTCTTC.

The chain links TRBV27 to TRBJ2-7; tentatively, D is TRBD1 or TRBD2 (6 bases each). V was cut by 2 bases and J by 5 bases, with 25 bases left in between. Germline V gives CDR1 MNHEY, CDR2 SMNVEV (reference sequence). This CDR3 contains 18 residues. DNA of the CDR3: TGTGCCAGCAGTTTAGTAGGGGGACTGGGCCTTCGAGGGAACGAGCAGTACTTC. Translating it yields CASSLVGGLGLRGNEQYF.

The rearrangement uses TRBV7-6 and TRBJ2-7, with TRBD2 identical over 10 bases. The CDR3 spans 14 residues. Trimming cost V 2 bases and J 2 bases; bases outside gene matches: 0. Germline V gene lookup returns CDR1 SGHVS and CDR2 FNYEAQ. DNA of the CDR3: TGTGCCAGCAGCTTAACTAGCGGGGCCTACGAGCAGTACTTC. Translation: CASSLTSGAYEQYF.

The rearrangement uses TRBV6-5 and TRBJ1-1, with D perhaps matching TRBD1 (6 bases). The CDR3 sequence is 14 residues long. The germline gives CDR1 MNHEY, CDR2 SVGAGI. Between the trimmed V and J ends, which lost 8 bases and 6 bases, there was a span of 19 bases. The CDR3 here is CASGEIQGLSEAFF. The CDR3 DNA reads TGTGCCAGCGGAGAAATACAGGGTCTGTCTGAAGCTTTCTTT.

The chain couples TRBV30 to TRBJ2-2, with unresolved D. This CDR3 spans 10 amino acids. Germline CDR1 GTSNPN, CDR2 SVGIG (reference sequence). V lost 1 base and J 6 bases, leaving 0 bases between the germline ends. This chain's CDR3 is CAWSAGELFF. CDR3 DNA sequence: TGTGCCTGGAGTGCCGGGGAGCTGTTTTTT.

The V gene is TRBV19, the J gene TRBJ2-3; 12 bases fit TRBD2. Germline lookup yields CDR1 LNHDA and CDR2 SQIVND (reference sequence). V shed 5 bases and J 3 bases; nucleotides not matched to a gene: 6. This CDR3 spans 16 amino acids. CDR3 nucleotides: TGTGCCAGTAGTCCGCTAGCGGGGGGGATAACAGATACGCAGTATTTT. Its translation is CASSPLAGGITDTQYF.

The V call is TRBV14, the J call TRBJ2-1; 9 bases are a match to TRBD2. CDR1 is SGHDN and CDR2 is FVKESK in the germline V gene. J was trimmed by 4 bases and V by 4 bases; bases with no gene match: 2. This CDR3 has 14 residues. CDR3 coding DNA: TGTGCCAGCAGCCGACTAGCGGCTTACAATGAGCAGTTCTTC. Its protein product is CASSRLAAYNEQFF.

This clone appeared a few times. The rearrangement joins TRBV27 to TRBJ1-3; no definite D call. Germline CDR1 and CDR2: MNHEY and SMNVEV (reference sequence). The CDR3 sequence is 15 residues long. The V end lost 7 bases, the J end lost 0 bases, and 13 bases lay between the germline ends. This CDR3 reads CASTPQVDSGNTIYF. CDR3 nucleotides: TGTGCCAGCACGCCGCAGGTTGACTCTGGAAACACCATATATTTT.

The CDR3 spells CATSDLADNEQFF. The CDR3 nucleotides are TGTGCCACCAGTGATCTAGCGGACAATGAGCAGTTCTTC. The chain has TRBV24-1 and TRBJ2-1, with TRBD2 identical over 7 bases. Trimming at V came to 3 bases and at J to 5 bases, leaving 0 bases not matched to a gene. Germline V gene sequence: CDR1 KGHDR, CDR2 SFDVKD. The CDR3 consists of 13 residues.

CDR3 sequence reads: CASSLEVKHLYGYTF. DNA of the CDR3: TGTGCCAGCAGCTTAGAGGTCAAGCACCTCTATGGCTACACCTTC. The chain is built from TRBV7-9 and TRBJ1-2; no clear D gene. V was cut by 1 base and J by 4 bases, with 13 bases left in between. Germline assignment: CDR1 SEHNR and CDR2 FQNEAQ (reference sequence). The CDR3 spans 15 residues. The full variable domain, completed using reference TRBV7-9 and TRBJ1-2, is DTGVSQNPRHKITKRGQNVTFRCDPISEHNRLYWYRQTLGQGPEFLTYFQNEAQLEKSRLLSDRFSAERPKGSFSTLEIQRTEQGDSAMYLCASSLEVKHLYGYTFGSGTRLTVV.

The V and J genes are TRBV5-1 and TRBJ1-5; 10 nucleotides align to TRBD1. V lost 4 bases, J lost 1 base, and 2 bases stayed unmatched. Germline-derived CDR1 and CDR2 are SGHRS and YFSETQ. This CDR3 has 15 residues. The CDR3, as DNA: TGCGCCAGCAGCCCGACAGGGGGCAGCAATCAGCCCCAGCATTTT. This translates into CASSPTGGSNQPQHF.

The rearrangement links TRBV18 to TRBJ2-1; 7 bases map to TRBD2. Looked up from germline, CDR1 is KGHSH and CDR2 is LQKENI. This CDR3 contains 16 residues. V lost 4 bases to trimming and J lost 2 bases; unmatched junction nucleotides: 8. CDR3 region: CASSREAGAAYNEQFF. The CDR3 DNA sequence: TGTGCCAGCTCACGAGAGGCGGGAGCGGCCTACAATGAGCAGTTCTTC.

This clone was observed once. This rearrangement joins TRBV27 to TRBJ1-1; 9 bases map to TRBD1. Germline V gene data show CDR1 as MNHEY and CDR2 as SMNVEV (reference sequence). This CDR3 contains 15 residues. The ends lost 5 bases at V and 4 bases at J; junction bases unmatched: 8. CDR3 protein: CASSLVGQGSTEAFF. Written as DNA, the CDR3 is TGTGCCAGCAGTCTTGTGGGACAGGGCTCCACTGAAGCTTTCTTT.

The V and J genes are TRBV5-5 and TRBJ2-7; 11 positions agree with TRBD2. Germline values: CDR1 SGHKS, CDR2 YYEKEE (reference sequence). V was pared by 4 bases and J by 4 bases, with 7 bases of the junction left unmatched. CDR3 length: 15 residues. CDR3 sequence (DNA): TGTGCCAGCAGCGTTAGCGGGGGGGCCCAATACGAGCAGTACTTC. Translating it yields CASSVSGGAQYEQYF.

The CDR3 loop reads CASNPGPYNEQFF. DNA of the CDR3: TGTGCCAGTAATCCAGGGCCCTACAATGAGCAGTTCTTC. The chain has TRBV19 and TRBJ2-1, with a weak D call TRBD1 (5 bases). Looked up from germline, CDR1 is LNHDA and CDR2 is SQIVND (reference sequence). The V end lost 7 bases, the J end lost 2 bases, and 9 bases lay between the germline ends. This CDR3 contains 13 residues.